This T cell receptor (beta chain) is from a study of T cells in women clearing cervical HPV infection. Study-wide background: Blood came at first lesion visit for cases, post-clearance for controls. Only a few women had HLA typing results available.

Sequenced by immunoSEQ multiplex PCR; TCRdb stores in-frame clones only, minus some. The sample data list 25,000 or so clones. The germline V gene has CDR1 DFQATT and CDR2 SNEGSKA (reference sequence). The CDR3 contains 14 residues. V lost 6 bases and J lost 5; bases outside the gene matches: 7. Of note for this clone: The antigen remains undetermined. Read coverage stops 3 residues before the CDR3 terminus; the germline J gene supplies the remainder.

Study-wide results and caveats: CIN3+ cases had significantly higher TCR repertoire richness than controls, but evenness did not differ. Richness differences could reflect unmeasured T-cell content per sample.

The receptor comes from a woman between 18 and 70 years old with a cervical HPV16 infection that either progressed to CIN3+ or cleared (not recorded which). This chain uses TRBV20-1 with TRBJ2-5, with 12 bases lining up with TRBD2. The sample taken for sequencing was blood buffy coat. This CDR3 is CSATASGRAETQYF. CDR3 DNA (partial): TGCAGTGCAACTGCTAGCGGGAGGGCCGAGACC.